This T cell receptor beta chain was captured in a study of blood T cell repertoires in COVID-19. As to this clone: A read error may account for a junction end that differs from germline.

The CDR3 is made up of 15 amino acids. Germline values: CDR1 MNHEY, CDR2 SVGAGI. Measured with immunoSEQ multiplex PCR; TCRdb has only the in-frame clones, and not every one. Here the sample spans 100,000 to 150,000 clones, approximately 83% being singletons. The chain is built from TRBV6-5 and TRBJ1-6; no definite D call. This receptor was identified in a man aged 40-49 years with active or convalescent COVID-19. Specimen: peripheral blood. DNA of the CDR3: TGTGCCAGCAATTACGGGCCTTTCCGCCCTTCACCCCTCCACTTT. Its translation: CASNYGPFRPSPLHF.